Below, 28 T cell receptor beta chains from the same sample are listed, as sequenced in a study of shared clonotypes between healthy human individuals. Sequencing was performed with immunoSEQ multiplex PCR; in TCRdb, only in-frame clones are kept and a portion is missing. The sample records some 1.5 million clones, roughly 97% being singletons. Sequenced input: naive CD4+ T cells sorted from blood. Subset noted: CD45RA+ positively selected. These receptor sequences come from a man in his thirties or forties in good health.

CDR3 protein: CASSRSFRIEAFF. CDR3 DNA: TGTGCCAGCAGCCGCTCATTTCGAATAGAAGCTTTCTTT. The chain uses TRBV6-5 and TRBJ1-1; D uncertain. V was clipped by 6 bases and J by 8 bases, with 16 bases between them. The CDR3 totals 13 residues. Germline lookup yields CDR1 MNHEY and CDR2 SVGAGI.

As for this clone: A junction end diverges from the germline sequence, so it may reflect a read error. V gene TRBV7-7 combines with J gene TRBJ2-5; possible D gene TRBD2, 6 bases. The CDR3 covers 16 residues. Germline CDR1 SSHAT, CDR2 FNYEAQ (reference sequence). This CDR3 is CASSSGSTRGEETQYF. CDR3 nucleotide sequence: TGTGCTAGCAGCTCGGGAAGTACGCGGGGAGAAGAGACCCAGTACTTC.

Notes on this clone: Distinct nucleotide sequences in the sample also encode this CDR3. This chain links TRBV9 with TRBJ2-2, with a weak D call TRBD2 (5 bases). This CDR3 comprises 15 residues. Trimming shortened V by 2 bases and J by 4 bases, and 12 bases separated the two germline ends. CDR1 and CDR2 from the germline V gene are SGDLS and YYNGEE. The DNA of the CDR3 is TGTGCCAGCAGCGTCGCCGGGGTAGGCACCGGGGAGCTGTTTTTT. Its protein is CASSVAGVGTGELFF.

The chain links TRBV28 to TRBJ1-2, with 8 bases fitting TRBD1. V gave up 2 bases and J gave up 6 bases; unmatched junction bases: 8. Per the germline V gene, CDR1 is MDHEN and CDR2 is SYDVKM. There are 15 residues in the CDR3. The CDR3 bases are TGTGCCAGCAGTTTACTCATGGGACAGGAGCATGGCTACACCTTC. Amino acids: CASSLLMGQEHGYTF.

CDR3 sequence (DNA): TGTGCCAGCAGCTTGGAATCAGGGTTAGGCTACACCTTC. It yields the protein CASSLESGLGYTF. The rearrangement joins TRBV7-8 to TRBJ1-2; D might be TRBD1 (5 bases). V gave up 3 bases and J gave up 8 bases, with 13 bases separating them. This CDR3 is 13 amino acids long. Germline assignment: CDR1 SGHVS and CDR2 FQNEAQ.

V gene TRBV19 combines with J gene TRBJ1-1; D not certain. CDR1 LNHDA and CDR2 SQIVND come from the germline V gene (reference sequence). V was shortened by 5 bases and J by 6 bases, with 16 bases between the two germline ends. The length of the CDR3 is 14 residues. The CDR3, as DNA: TGTGCCAGTAGTTCGAACTTCCAGGTCCCTGAAGCTTTCTTT. It yields the protein CASSSNFQVPEAFF.

V and J are TRBV5-1 and TRBJ2-7; TRBD1 aligns across 10 bases. J was trimmed by 3 bases and V by 3 bases; bases with no gene match: 9. CDR1 and CDR2 (germline): SGHRS, YFSETQ. The CDR3 is 16 residues long. The CDR3 DNA reads TGCGCCAGCAGCTCTGAACCGGGACAGGGGTACTACGAGCAGTACTTC. Translated: CASSSEPGQGYYEQYF.

Of note for this clone: The sample carries other DNA sequences with the same CDR3. This rearrangement joins TRBV2 to TRBJ2-5, with unresolved D. Germline values: CDR1 SNHLY, CDR2 FYNNEI. The CDR3 spans 13 residues. V was pared by 2 bases and J by 3 bases, with 7 bases between. CDR3 sequence: CASSEPGKETQYF. DNA for the CDR3: TGTGCCAGCAGTGAACCCGGAAAAGAGACCCAGTACTTC.

This chain links TRBV6-5 with TRBJ2-4, with D perhaps matching TRBD1 or TRBD2 (5 bases each). This CDR3 contains 13 residues. CDR1 MNHEY and CDR2 SVGAGI come from the germline V gene. Trimming took off 2 bases at V and 12 bases at J, with 14 bases between the two ends. CDR3 sequence reads: CASSYKFRGSQYF. CDR3 bases: TGTGCCAGCAGTTACAAATTTCGGGGCTCTCAGTACTTC.

The chain couples TRBV4-1 to TRBJ2-7; TRBD1 aligns across 7 bases. The CDR3 length is 15 residues. CDR1 is MGHRA, CDR2 YSYEKL, per germline. After removal of 3 bases from V and 3 bases from J, the junction contained 8 bases not matched to a gene. CDR3 in DNA: TGCGCCAGCAGCCATCTCGACAGGGTAGGCTACGAGCAGTACTTC. It codes for CASSHLDRVGYEQYF.

V usage is TRBV7-9 and J usage is TRBJ2-7, with D hard to call. The CDR3 runs 15 residues. V dropped 3 bases and J dropped 2 bases, with 14 bases sitting between them. Germline lookup yields CDR1 SEHNR and CDR2 FQNEAQ (reference sequence). As DNA, the CDR3 is TGTGCCAGCAGCTTCCCCCGAACCGGGCCCTACGAGCAGTACTTC. Its translation: CASSFPRTGPYEQYF.

Details on this clone: The sample has other DNA sequences that encode this CDR3 too. The V call is TRBV30, the J call TRBJ1-5; 7 bases map to TRBD1. Germline CDR1 is GTSNPN and CDR2 is SVGIG (reference sequence). With V trimmed by 0 bases and J by 4 bases, 0 bases remained unmatched. CDR3 length: 13 amino acids. CDR3 amino acids: CAWSVQGNQPQHF. CDR3 bases: TGTGCCTGGAGTGTACAGGGGAATCAGCCCCAGCATTTT.

This clone was picked up one time. The chain's CDR3 is CASNPGDRVAYEQYF. CDR3 bases: TGTGCCAGCAACCCCGGAGACAGGGTGGCCTACGAGCAGTACTTC. The chain uses TRBV5-5 and TRBJ2-7, with TRBD1 matching over 7 bases. Germline CDR1 and CDR2: SGHKS and YYEKEE (reference sequence). The CDR3 contains 15 residues. Losses at the gene ends were 6 bases for V and 2 bases for J; bases not matched to a gene: 11.

This sequence joins TRBV5-6 and TRBJ2-7; D gene unclear. The CDR3 is made up of 17 amino acids. V lost 4 bases and J lost 3, with 23 bases in between. Germline lookup yields CDR1 SGHDT and CDR2 YYEEEE. The CDR3 sequence is CASSHGVSPKLDYEQYF. For the CDR3, the DNA is TGTGCCAGCAGCCATGGGGTTTCCCCGAAATTGGACTACGAGCAGTACTTC.

The V and J genes are TRBV5-4 and TRBJ2-1; D possibly corresponds to TRBD2 (5 bases). The CDR3 is 15 residues long. Germline V CDR1 and CDR2: SGHNT, YYREEE (reference sequence). The ends were cut back, 0 bases at V and 1 base at J, with 8 bases in the middle. The CDR3 DNA follows: TGTGCCAGCAGCTTGGATAGGACTTCCTACAATGAGCAGTTCTTC. It is translated as CASSLDRTSYNEQFF.

CDR3 DNA sequence: TGTGCCAGCAGTTTAATCCCAGGGTGGAATGAGCAGTACTTC. Translation gives CASSLIPGWNEQYF. The chain carries TRBV28 and TRBJ2-7; weak D call: TRBD1 (5 bases). This CDR3 comprises 14 residues. CDR1 and CDR2 (germline): MDHEN, SYDVKM. The V gene lost 2 bases and the J gene lost 7 bases, with 15 bases spanning the gap.

The gene calls are TRBV7-2 and TRBJ2-5; TRBD1 matches at 8 bases. CDR1 and CDR2 from the germline V gene are SGHTA and FQGNSA. J was trimmed by 5 bases and V by 4 bases; bases with no gene match: 6. CDR3 length: 14 amino acids. The CDR3 sequence is CASSYRTGRETQYF. CDR3 sequence (DNA): TGTGCCAGCAGCTATCGGACAGGGAGGGAGACCCAGTACTTC.

V gene TRBV28 combines with J gene TRBJ2-5, with TRBD2 identical over 9 bases. Per the germline V gene, CDR1 is MDHEN and CDR2 is SYDVKM. V lost 3 bases and J lost 2; bases outside the gene matches: 4. This CDR3 spans 15 amino acids. The CDR3 region is CASSLPSGIQETQYF. Written as DNA, the CDR3 is TGTGCCAGCAGTTTGCCTAGCGGGATTCAAGAGACCCAGTACTTC.

This sequence joins TRBV6-5 and TRBJ1-1; D unresolved. The CDR3 loop spans 16 amino acids. Trimming left V 0 bases short and J 1 base short, with 12 bases between. Germline V lookup: CDR1 MNHEY, CDR2 SVGAGI. CDR3 nucleotide sequence: TGTGCCAGCAGTTACTCGATGGGCAGGACGAACACTGAAGCTTTCTTT. Its translation: CASSYSMGRTNTEAFF.

This chain links TRBV28 with TRBJ2-5; D possibly corresponds to TRBD1 (5 bases). The V and J ends lost 7 bases and 9 bases respectively, with 18 bases between them. CDR1 MDHEN and CDR2 SYDVKM come from the germline V gene. The CDR3 sequence is 13 residues long. CDR3 in DNA: TGTGCCAGCAAACACAGACAGCGCCTGGCCCAGTACTTC. Amino acids: CASKHRQRLAQYF.

The V gene is TRBV7-9, the J gene TRBJ1-2; tentatively, D is TRBD1 (6 bases). CDR1 is SEHNR, CDR2 FQNEAQ, per germline (reference sequence). Trimming left V 5 bases short and J 7 bases short, with 11 bases between. CDR3 length equals 12 residues. CDR3 region: CASSKDSIGYTF. In nucleotides, the CDR3 is TGTGCCAGCAGCAAGGACAGCATTGGCTACACCTTC.

This clone was seen only once. At the DNA level, this CDR3 is encoded by other sequences in the same sample as well. V is TRBV30 and J is TRBJ1-1; D is uncertain. The germline CDR1 and CDR2 sequences are GTSNPN and SVGIG (reference sequence). The CDR3 loop spans 12 amino acids. Trimming pared 4 bases from V and 0 bases from J, leaving 6 bases between. The CDR3 region has the DNA TGTGCCTGGAAGCAAGTGAACACTGAAGCTTTCTTT. It codes for CAWKQVNTEAFF.

The chain combines TRBV19 with TRBJ2-3; TRBD2 matches 11 bases. V dropped 2 bases and J dropped 0; count of bases not matched to a gene: 4. The CDR3 spans 17 residues. The V gene's germline CDR1 is LNHDA and CDR2 SQIVND (reference sequence). The CDR3 loop reads CASSILAGGTSTDTQYF. CDR3 DNA: TGTGCCAGTAGTATACTAGCGGGAGGAACTAGCACAGATACGCAGTATTTT. Together with reference TRBV19 and TRBJ2-3, the CDR3 gives the full variable domain: DGGITQSPKYLFRKEGQNVTLSCEQNLNHDAMYWYRQDPGQGLRLIYYSQIVNDFQKGDIAEGYSVSREKKESFPLTVTSAQKNPTAFYLCASSILAGGTSTDTQYFGPGTRLTVL.

This rearrangement joins TRBV25-1 to TRBJ1-2, with unresolved D. CDR3 length: 12 amino acids. Deletions cut 4 bases from V and 0 bases from J, with 3 bases between. Germline V gene data show CDR1 as MGHDK and CDR2 as SYGVNS. CDR3 loop: CASSVANYGYTF. The CDR3 bases are TGTGCCAGCAGTGTGGCTAACTATGGCTACACCTTC.

The gene calls are TRBV5-6 and TRBJ1-3, with D hard to call. Germline CDR1 and CDR2: SGHDT and YYEEEE. The CDR3 runs to 15 residues. V was clipped by 1 base and J by 0 bases, with 8 bases between them. The CDR3 DNA follows: TGTGCCAGCAGCTTGAAGGGAGACTCTGGAAACACCATATATTTT. It encodes CASSLKGDSGNTIYF.

V is TRBV10-3 and J is TRBJ2-7; D is uncertain. Germline lookup yields CDR1 ENHRY and CDR2 SYGVKD. V dropped 0 bases and J dropped 0 bases, with 9 bases sitting between them. There are 15 residues in the CDR3. The CDR3 DNA reads as TGTGCCATCAGTGAGTCAAGCGCCAACTCCTACGAGCAGTACTTC. Protein: CAISESSANSYEQYF.

The chain couples TRBV5-1 to TRBJ2-1; 7 nucleotides align to TRBD1. The CDR3 has 12 amino acids. With 1 base clipped from V and 10 bases from J, the junction kept 2 bases outside the gene matches. Germline CDR1 reads SGHRS; CDR2 reads YFSETQ. The CDR3 DNA follows: TGCGCCAGCAGCTTGACGACAGGGGAGCAGTTCTTC. This sequence encodes CASSLTTGEQFF.

V and J are TRBV6-6 and TRBJ1-5; 10 bases map to TRBD1. Germline CDR1 MNHNY, CDR2 SVGAGI (reference sequence). Trimming took 5 bases from V and 6 from J; bases not matched to a gene: 4. The CDR3 loop spans 14 amino acids. The CDR3 loop is CASSNRQGAQPQHF. The CDR3 nucleotides are TGTGCCAGCAGTAATCGACAGGGGGCTCAGCCCCAGCATTTT.